This T cell receptor beta chain was retrieved from a study of Ad26.COV2.S vaccination and SARS-CoV-2 variants. Findings and caveats of the study: Once vaccination had occurred, spike-specific CD8+ and CD4+ T cell responses reportedly showed substantial breadth. Placebo recipients trailed vaccine recipients in spike-specific TCR breadth.

Data came from immunoSEQ multiplex PCR; TCRdb stores just in-frame clones and leaves some out. The repertoire holds about 380,000 clones, with roughly 85% as singletons. Germline CDR1 is SGHTS and CDR2 is YDEGEE. Trimming took off 1 base at V and 8 bases at J, with 16 bases between the two ends. This CDR3 has 15 amino acids. Noted treatment: around 19 received Ad26.COV2.S at low or high dose, single or two shots; 5 received placebo; per-sample allocation not given. All samples were drawn on day 63, counting from the first vaccine or placebo injection. This adult donor, from Boston, was 18-55 years old. Spike of the Wuhan-strain SARS-CoV-2 was expressed by an Ad26 vector, which formed the vaccine. This clone was detected only once. The target antigen is unknown.

Sequencing was performed on peripheral blood, taken in a trial of Ad26.COV2.S vaccine versus placebo. The chain recombines TRBV5-8 with TRBJ2-1, with a possible D match to TRBD2 (6 bases). This receptor was obtained from a person aged 18-60 years who received the Ad26.COV2.S COVID-19 vaccine or a placebo. The DNA for the CDR3 is TGTGCCAGCAGCTTGTGGAGGGGCGCGGAGGATGAGCAGTTCTTC. Translation gives CASSLWRGAEDEQFF.